This T cell receptor beta chain was obtained from a study of CD4+ T cells in melanoma. This clone has only a few counts. What it binds is unknown. Produced via immunoSEQ multiplex PCR; TCRdb's table is partial and in-frame only. This table holds roughly 20,000 clones, about four fifths found once. Study-level points and caveats: In melanoma, neoantigen-specific CD4+ T cells reportedly differed in differentiation state. CD8+ T cell, macrophage and B cell function reportedly correlated with neoantigen-specific CD4+ T cells.

CDR1 is LNHDA, CDR2 SQIVND, per germline (reference sequence). V dropped 7 bases and J dropped 4 bases, with 17 bases sitting between them. The CDR3 has 16 amino acids. The chain employs TRBV19 and TRBJ2-6; TRBD1 or TRBD2 may be the D gene (5 bases each). What was sequenced was cells from a culture (not recorded whether cultured in vitro). This receptor was identified in a human donor with melanoma. The CDR3 here is CASNRRPGTGANVLTF. CDR3 nucleotides: TGTGCCAGTAATCGCCGCCCAGGGACGGGGGCCAACGTCCTGACTTTC. Based on the CDR3 plus reference TRBV19 and TRBJ2-6, the full variable domain is DGGITQSPKYLFRKEGQNVTLSCEQNLNHDAMYWYRQDPGQGLRLIYYSQIVNDFQKGDIAEGYSVSREKKESFPLTVTSAQKNPTAFYLCASNRRPGTGANVLTFGAGSRLTVL.